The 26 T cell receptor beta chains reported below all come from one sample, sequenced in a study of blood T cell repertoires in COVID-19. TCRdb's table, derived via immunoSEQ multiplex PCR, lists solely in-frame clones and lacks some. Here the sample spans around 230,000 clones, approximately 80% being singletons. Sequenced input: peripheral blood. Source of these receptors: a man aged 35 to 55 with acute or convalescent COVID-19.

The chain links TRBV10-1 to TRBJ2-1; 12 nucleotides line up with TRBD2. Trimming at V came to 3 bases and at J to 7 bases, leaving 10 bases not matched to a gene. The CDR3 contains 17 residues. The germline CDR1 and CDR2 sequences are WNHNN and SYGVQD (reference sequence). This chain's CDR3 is CASSDPGLAGLINEQFF. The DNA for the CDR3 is TGCGCCAGCAGTGATCCAGGACTAGCGGGGCTGATAAATGAGCAGTTCTTC.

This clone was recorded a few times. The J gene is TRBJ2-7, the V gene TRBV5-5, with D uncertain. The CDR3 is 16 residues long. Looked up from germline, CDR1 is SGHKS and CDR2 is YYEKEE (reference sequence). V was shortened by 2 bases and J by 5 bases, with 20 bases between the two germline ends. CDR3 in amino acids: CASSLPLGHTGDEQYF. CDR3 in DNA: TGTGCCAGCAGCTTACCGCTCGGCCACACGGGTGACGAGCAGTACTTC.

The CDR3 nucleotides are TGTGCCAGCAGCTACGGGGGAGCGAACACCGGGGAGCTGTTTTTT. It is translated as CASSYGGANTGELFF. J is TRBJ2-2 and V is TRBV11-2, with D possibly being TRBD2 (6 bases). CDR1 and CDR2 (germline): SGHAT, FQNNGV. The length of the CDR3 is 15 residues. V shed 4 bases and J shed 0 bases, with 9 bases lying between them.

CDR3 protein: CASTVGGHYGYTF. The CDR3 DNA is TGTGCCAGCACCGTCGGGGGACACTATGGCTACACCTTC. V gene TRBV28 combines with J gene TRBJ1-2; D is possibly TRBD1 (5 bases). The CDR3 length is 13 residues. V was trimmed by 7 bases and J by 3 bases, leaving 12 bases between them. Per germline, CDR1 MDHEN and CDR2 SYDVKM.

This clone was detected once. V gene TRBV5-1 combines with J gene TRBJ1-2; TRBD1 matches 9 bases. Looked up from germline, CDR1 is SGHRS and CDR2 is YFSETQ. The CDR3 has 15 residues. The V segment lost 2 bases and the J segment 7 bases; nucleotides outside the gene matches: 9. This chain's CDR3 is CASSLQGARVGGYTF. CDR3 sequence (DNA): TGCGCCAGCAGCTTACAGGGGGCGCGTGTGGGTGGCTACACCTTC. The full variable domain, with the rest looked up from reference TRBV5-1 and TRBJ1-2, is KAGVTQTPRYLIKTRGQQVTLSCSPISGHRSVSWYQQTPGQGLQFLFEYFSETQRNKGNFPGRFSGRQFSNSRSEMNVSTLELGDSALYLCASSLQGARVGGYTFGSGTRLTVV.

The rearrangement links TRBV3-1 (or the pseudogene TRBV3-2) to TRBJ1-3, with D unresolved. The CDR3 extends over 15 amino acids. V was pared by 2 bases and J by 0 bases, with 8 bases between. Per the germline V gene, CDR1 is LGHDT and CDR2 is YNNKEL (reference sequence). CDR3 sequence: CASSQSVNSGNTIYF. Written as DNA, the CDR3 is TGTGCCAGCAGCCAATCAGTGAACTCTGGAAACACCATATATTTT.

The CDR3 sequence: CASRALAGGPMETQYF. DNA of the CDR3: TGTGCCAGCAGAGCACTAGCGGGAGGGCCGATGGAGACCCAGTACTTC. The J gene is TRBJ2-5, the V gene TRBV27, with 13 bases aligning to TRBD2. Trimming took 6 bases from V and 5 from J; bases not matched to a gene: 9. The CDR3 is made up of 16 amino acids. Germline V lookup: CDR1 MNHEY, CDR2 SMNVEV (reference sequence).

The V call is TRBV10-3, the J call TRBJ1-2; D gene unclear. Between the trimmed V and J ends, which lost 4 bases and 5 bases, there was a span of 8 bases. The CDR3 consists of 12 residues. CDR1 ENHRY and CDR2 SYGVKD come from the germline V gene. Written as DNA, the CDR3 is TGTGCCATCAGTGTAAACACATATGGCTACACCTTC. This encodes CAISVNTYGYTF.

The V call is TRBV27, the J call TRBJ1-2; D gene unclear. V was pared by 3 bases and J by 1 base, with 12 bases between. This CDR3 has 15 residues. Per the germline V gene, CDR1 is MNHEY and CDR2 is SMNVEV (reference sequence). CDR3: CASSFGSFGNYGYTF. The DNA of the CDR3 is TGTGCCAGCAGTTTCGGGTCGTTCGGTAACTATGGCTACACCTTC.

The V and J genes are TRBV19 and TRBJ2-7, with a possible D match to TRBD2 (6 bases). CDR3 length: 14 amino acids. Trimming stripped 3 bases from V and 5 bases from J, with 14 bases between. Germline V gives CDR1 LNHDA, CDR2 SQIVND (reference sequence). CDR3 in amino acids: CASSIRPGRNEQYF. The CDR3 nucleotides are TGTGCCAGTAGTATTAGGCCAGGGAGGAACGAGCAGTACTTC.

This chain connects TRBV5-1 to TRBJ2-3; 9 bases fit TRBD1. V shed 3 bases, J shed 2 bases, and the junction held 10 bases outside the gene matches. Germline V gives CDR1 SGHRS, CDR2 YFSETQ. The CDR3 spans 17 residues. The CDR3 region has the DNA TGCGCCAGCAGCTCGGTATCAACAGGGGGCCTCACAGATACGCAGTATTTT. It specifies CASSSVSTGGLTDTQYF.

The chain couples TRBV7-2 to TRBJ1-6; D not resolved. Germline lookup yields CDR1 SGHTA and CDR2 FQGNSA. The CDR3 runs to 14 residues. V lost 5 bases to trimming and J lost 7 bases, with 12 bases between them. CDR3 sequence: CASSPRRTNSPLHF. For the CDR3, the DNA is TGTGCCAGCAGCCCCCGTAGAACCAATTCACCCCTCCACTTT. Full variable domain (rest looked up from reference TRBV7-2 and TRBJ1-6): GAGVSQSPSNKVTEKGKDVELRCDPISGHTALYWYRQSLGQGLEFLIYFQGNSAPDKSGLPSDRFSAERTGGSVSTLTIQRTQQEDSAVYLCASSPRRTNSPLHFGNGTRLTVT.

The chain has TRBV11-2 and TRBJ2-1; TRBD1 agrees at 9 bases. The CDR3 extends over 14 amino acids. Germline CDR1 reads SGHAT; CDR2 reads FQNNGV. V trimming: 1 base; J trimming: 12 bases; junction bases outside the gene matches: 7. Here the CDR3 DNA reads TGTGCCAGCAGCTTAGCACAGGGGGCTCCCAGGCAGTTCTTC. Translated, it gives CASSLAQGAPRQFF.

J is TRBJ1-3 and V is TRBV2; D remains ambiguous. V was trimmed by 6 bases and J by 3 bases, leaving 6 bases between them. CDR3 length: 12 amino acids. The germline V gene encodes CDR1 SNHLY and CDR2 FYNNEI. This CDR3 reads CASRGDGNTIYF. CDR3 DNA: TGTGCCAGCAGGGGCGATGGAAACACCATATATTTT.

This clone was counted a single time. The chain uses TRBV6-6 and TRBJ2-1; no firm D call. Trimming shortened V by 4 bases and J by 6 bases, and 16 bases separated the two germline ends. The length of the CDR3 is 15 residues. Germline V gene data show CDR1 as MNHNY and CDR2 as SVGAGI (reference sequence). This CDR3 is CASSLGYETGNEQFF. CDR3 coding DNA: TGTGCCAGCAGTTTGGGTTATGAAACGGGCAATGAGCAGTTCTTC.

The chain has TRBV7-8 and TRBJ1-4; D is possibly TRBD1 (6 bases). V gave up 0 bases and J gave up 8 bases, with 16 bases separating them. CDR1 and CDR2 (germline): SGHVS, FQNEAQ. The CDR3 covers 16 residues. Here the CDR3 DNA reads TGTGCCAGCAGCTTAGCCCCGGGCAGGGGAGTAGAAAAACTGTTTTTT. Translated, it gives CASSLAPGRGVEKLFF.

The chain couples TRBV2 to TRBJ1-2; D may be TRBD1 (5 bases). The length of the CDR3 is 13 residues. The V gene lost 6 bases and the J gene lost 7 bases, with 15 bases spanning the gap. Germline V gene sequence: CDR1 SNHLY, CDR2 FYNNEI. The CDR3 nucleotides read TGTGCCAGCAGCCACCGGGGACTGCGTGGCTACACCTTC. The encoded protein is CASSHRGLRGYTF.

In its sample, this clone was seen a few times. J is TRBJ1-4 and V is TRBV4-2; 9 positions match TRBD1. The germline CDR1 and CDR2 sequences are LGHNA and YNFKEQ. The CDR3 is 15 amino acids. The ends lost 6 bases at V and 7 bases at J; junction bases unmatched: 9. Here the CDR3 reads CASSTNRGRGEKLFF. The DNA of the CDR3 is TGTGCCAGCAGTACAAACAGGGGGCGGGGTGAAAAACTGTTTTTT.

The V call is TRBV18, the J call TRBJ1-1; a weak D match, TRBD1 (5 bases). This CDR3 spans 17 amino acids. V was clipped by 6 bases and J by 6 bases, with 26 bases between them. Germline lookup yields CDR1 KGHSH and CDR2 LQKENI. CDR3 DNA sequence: TGTGCCAGCTCGTCGACAGTGCCCCTAGGGCTGTTATCTGAAGCTTTCTTT. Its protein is CASSSTVPLGLLSEAFF.

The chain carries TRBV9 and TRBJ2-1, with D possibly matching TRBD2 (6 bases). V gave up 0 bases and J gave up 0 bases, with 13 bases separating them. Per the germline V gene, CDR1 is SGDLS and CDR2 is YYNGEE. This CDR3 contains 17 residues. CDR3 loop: CASSVGSGSTSYNEQFF. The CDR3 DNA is TGTGCCAGCAGCGTAGGGTCCGGGAGCACCTCCTACAATGAGCAGTTCTTC.

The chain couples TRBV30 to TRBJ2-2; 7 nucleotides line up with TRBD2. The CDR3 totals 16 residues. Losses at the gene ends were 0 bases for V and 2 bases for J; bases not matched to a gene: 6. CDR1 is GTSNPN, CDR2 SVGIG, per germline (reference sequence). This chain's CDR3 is CAWSVGRLANTGELFF. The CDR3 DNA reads TGTGCCTGGAGTGTAGGTAGACTAGCAAACACCGGGGAGCTGTTTTTT.

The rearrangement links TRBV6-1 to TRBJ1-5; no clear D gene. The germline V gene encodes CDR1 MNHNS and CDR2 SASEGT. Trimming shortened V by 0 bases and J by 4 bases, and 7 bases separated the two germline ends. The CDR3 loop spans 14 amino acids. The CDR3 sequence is CASSEAGENQPQHF. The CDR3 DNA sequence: TGTGCCAGCAGTGAAGCGGGAGAAAATCAGCCCCAGCATTTT.

CDR3 residues: CASSVGTGYYGYTF. The CDR3, as DNA: TGTGCCAGCAGCGTAGGGACAGGCTACTATGGCTACACCTTC. This sequence joins TRBV9 and TRBJ1-2; 7 bases map to TRBD1. Germline CDR1 is SGDLS and CDR2 is YYNGEE. Trimming removed 0 bases from V and 3 bases from J; junction bases left unmatched: 2. This CDR3 is 14 amino acids long.

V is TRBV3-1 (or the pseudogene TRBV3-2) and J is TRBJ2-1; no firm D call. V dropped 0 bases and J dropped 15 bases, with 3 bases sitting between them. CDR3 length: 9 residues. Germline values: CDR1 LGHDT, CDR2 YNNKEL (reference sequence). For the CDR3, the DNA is TGTGCCAGCAGCCAAGACTGGTTCTTC. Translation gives CASSQDWFF.

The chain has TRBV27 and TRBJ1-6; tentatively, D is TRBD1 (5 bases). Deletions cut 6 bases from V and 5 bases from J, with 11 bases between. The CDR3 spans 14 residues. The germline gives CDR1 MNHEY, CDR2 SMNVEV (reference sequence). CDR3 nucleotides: TGTGCCAGCAGGGGAGGGGCCAATAATTCACCCCTCCACTTT. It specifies CASRGGANNSPLHF.

The CDR3 sequence: CAWSYRDRGFQPQHF. The CDR3 DNA reads TGTGCCTGGAGTTACCGGGACAGGGGCTTTCAGCCCCAGCATTTT. The chain couples TRBV30 to TRBJ1-5, with 10 bases matching TRBD1. With 2 bases clipped from V and 6 bases from J, the junction kept 7 bases outside the gene matches. The CDR3 loop spans 15 amino acids. The germline CDR1 and CDR2 sequences are GTSNPN and SVGIG (reference sequence).